Below are 29 T cell receptor beta chains sequenced from a single sample in a study of blood T cells in healthy people across ages. Together with a sample-barcoded 5' primer, a J-beta primer mix was included in a second PCR lasting about 6 to 11 cycles. TCRdb re-derived calls from the 5' RACE reads in MiXCR, one entry per CDR3 protein. The table includes some 800,000 distinct CDR3 sequences, under 55% detected once. The sample was blood. These receptors originate from a man aged 55-75 years in good health.

This sequence joins TRBV4-3 and TRBJ1-2, with no clear D. The V end lost 4 bases, the J end lost 6 bases, and 24 bases lay between the germline ends. Germline values: CDR1 LGHNA, CDR2 YSLEER. The CDR3 is 17 amino acids. DNA for the CDR3: TGCGCCAGCAGCCCAAGCGTCGCGGTAGGGCTTAGGGATGGCTACACCTTC. It specifies CASSPSVAVGLRDGYTF.

Details on this clonotype: It may be a read error: a sequence one base away is much more abundant. The chain recombines TRBV10-3 with TRBJ1-1; 7 bases align to TRBD1. Trimming removed 6 bases from V and 5 bases from J; junction bases left unmatched: 3. There are 12 residues in the CDR3. Germline lookup yields CDR1 ENHRY and CDR2 SYGVKD. The CDR3 nucleotides are TGTGCCATCAGAAGCAGGGGGACTGAAGCTTTCTTT. This gives the protein CAIRSRGTEAFF.

This rearrangement joins TRBV5-1 to TRBJ2-1, with a weak D call TRBD2 (6 bases). This CDR3 contains 14 residues. With 1 base removed from V and 5 bases from J, the gap between germline ends came to 10 bases. Germline-derived CDR1 and CDR2 are SGHRS and YFSETQ. The CDR3 spells CASSLRPGDNEQFF. In nucleotides, the CDR3 is TGCGCCAGCAGCTTGAGGCCGGGGGACAATGAGCAGTTCTTC.

The CDR3 is CASSGRQGTNEQFF. CDR3 DNA: TGTGCCAGCAGCGGACGACAGGGGACAAATGAGCAGTTCTTC. The chain employs TRBV27 and TRBJ2-1, with 8 bases identical to TRBD1. This CDR3 has 14 residues. J was trimmed by 7 bases and V by 6 bases; bases with no gene match: 8. CDR1 MNHEY and CDR2 SMNVEV come from the germline V gene (reference sequence).

The chain uses TRBV12-3 or TRBV12-4 and TRBJ2-3; 7 bases map to TRBD2. The V gene end was trimmed by 5 bases and the J gene end by 5 bases; junction bases not matched to a gene: 10. The CDR3 has 15 residues. The CDR3 here is CASSPSGPSLDTQYF. The CDR3 DNA reads TGTGCCAGCAGTCCTAGCGGCCCCAGCTTAGATACGCAGTATTTT.

On this clonotype itself: It is unclear where the CDR3 begins or ends on the DNA, so no DNA is shown, and the CDR3 is as TCRdb lists it. The chain couples TRBV7-2 to TRBJ2-7; TRBD1 was called by the table and not checked on the DNA. The CDR3 is 15 amino acids long, termini counted. The germline gives CDR1 SGHTA, CDR2 FQGNSA. CDR3 region: CASGLVATGINTQCF.

The rearrangement uses TRBV27 and TRBJ2-3; 14 nucleotides line up with TRBD2. With 3 bases clipped from V and 0 bases from J, the junction kept 5 bases outside the gene matches. Looked up from germline, CDR1 is MNHEY and CDR2 is SMNVEV (reference sequence). The CDR3 is 18 residues long. The DNA of the CDR3 is TGTGCCAGCAGTTTTGGACTAGCGGGGGGCCCTAGCACAGATACGCAGTATTTT. Translating it yields CASSFGLAGGPSTDTQYF.

This clonotype has only a few counts. The chain joins TRBV12-3 or TRBV12-4 to TRBJ2-7; no definite D call. Trimming removed 5 bases at V and 1 base at J, with 9 bases between. This CDR3 has 13 amino acids. CDR3 loop: CASSDFPSYEQYF. In nucleotides, the CDR3 is TGTGCCAGCAGTGATTTTCCATCCTACGAGCAGTACTTC.

The chain combines TRBV3-1 with TRBJ1-1; D remains ambiguous. With 4 bases removed from V and 1 base from J, the gap between germline ends came to 13 bases. The CDR3 covers 15 residues. Germline V gives CDR1 LGHDT, CDR2 YNNKEL (reference sequence). The CDR3 DNA sequence: TGTGCCAGCAGCCCCCTTCCACAATCGAACACTGAAGCTTTCTTT. Residues: CASSPLPQSNTEAFF.

This clonotype was seen more than once but under ten times. The chain uses TRBV20-1 and TRBJ2-7, with a tentative D call TRBD1 (6 bases). Trimming removed 2 bases at V and 2 bases at J, with 13 bases between. The CDR3 is 14 residues long. CDR1 DFQATT and CDR2 SNEGSKA come from the germline V gene (reference sequence). CDR3 DNA sequence: TGCAGTGCTAGACCTAGACAGGTTCCCTACGAGCAGTACTTC. This gives the protein CSARPRQVPYEQYF.

This clonotype has more than one count but fewer than ten. The chain uses TRBV6-5 and TRBJ1-2, with a possible D match to TRBD1 (5 bases). There are 17 residues in the CDR3. In germline, CDR1 is MNHEY, CDR2 SVGAGI. V lost 0 bases to trimming and J lost 6 bases, with 20 bases between them. The CDR3 DNA reads TGTGCCAGCAGTTACTCGGACGCTCGGGGGAGGAGGGATGGCTACACCTTC. Protein product: CASSYSDARGRRDGYTF.

This chain links TRBV3-1 with TRBJ2-5; D gene uncertain. With 4 bases removed from V and 9 bases from J, the gap between germline ends came to 12 bases. CDR3 length equals 12 residues. Germline CDR1 LGHDT, CDR2 YNNKEL (reference sequence). The CDR3 coding sequence is TGTGCCAGCAGCCCCTTCCGATTCCCCCAGTACTTC. As protein: CASSPFRFPQYF.

The table lists this clonotype with a count of one. The chain recombines TRBV7-3 with TRBJ2-2; 9 bases fit TRBD2. CDR1 and CDR2 from the germline V gene are SGHTA and FQGTGA. V shed 4 bases, J shed 4 bases, and the junction held 4 bases outside the gene matches. CDR3 length: 15 amino acids. The DNA of the CDR3 is TGTGCCAGCAGCTCCCAAGCGGGAGGCACCGGGGAGCTGTTTTTT. Translated: CASSSQAGGTGELFF. Based on the CDR3 plus reference TRBV7-3 and TRBJ2-2, the full variable domain is GAGVSQTPSNKVTEKGKYVELRCDPISGHTALYWYRQSLGQGPEFLIYFQGTGAADDSGLPNDRFFAVRPEGSVSTLKIQRTERGDSAVYLCASSSQAGGTGELFFGEGSRLTVL.

Only a few counts were recorded for this clonotype. This rearrangement joins TRBV11-2 to TRBJ1-2; the D gene is possibly TRBD1 (5 bases). V gave up 6 bases and J gave up 0 bases, with 14 bases separating them. The CDR3 covers 15 residues. Germline V CDR1 and CDR2: SGHAT, FQNNGV. The CDR3 DNA reads as TGTGCCAGCAGTTGGCAGGGTGTAGCTAACTATGGCTACACCTTC. As protein: CASSWQGVANYGYTF.

As regards this clonotype: A read error may produce the germline difference seen at one junction end. The chain employs TRBV2 and TRBJ1-6; perhaps TRBD1 as D (6 bases). Germline V lookup: CDR1 SNHLY, CDR2 FYNNEI. This CDR3 is built from 15 residues. In DNA, the CDR3 is TGTGCCGGCAGTGAAGCCGGGGGCGGGAATTCACCCCTCCACTTT. This encodes CAGSEAGGGNSPLHF. The full variable domain, its missing parts supplied by reference TRBV2 and TRBJ1-6, is EPEVTQTPSHQVTQMGQEVILRCVPISNHLYFYWYRQILGQKVEFLVSFYNNEISEKSEIFDDQFSVERPDGSNFTLKIRSTKLEDSAMYFCAGSEAGGGNSPLHFGNGTRLTVT.

This chain's CDR3 is CASSSDGRYEQYF. The CDR3 DNA sequence: TGTGCCAGCAGTTCCGACGGCCGATACGAGCAGTACTTC. V gene TRBV6-2 or TRBV6-3 combines with J gene TRBJ2-4, with D unresolved. The J call is uncertain, as TRBJ2-7 better fits the DNA end. Germline CDR1 reads MNHEY; CDR2 reads SVGEGT. This CDR3 is built from 13 residues.

This clonotype was seen ten or more times. The chain couples TRBV29-1 to TRBJ1-5; D is unclear. The V gene's germline CDR1 is SQVTM and CDR2 ANQGSEA. The CDR3 covers 13 residues. The V and J ends lost 0 bases and 6 bases respectively, with 9 bases between them. CDR3 DNA: TGCAGCGTTGAAGAGAGGTCCGGTCAGCCCCAGCATTTT. Translating gives CSVEERSGQPQHF.

This chain joins TRBV27 and TRBJ1-2; TRBD1 might be the D (6 bases). Germline values: CDR1 MNHEY, CDR2 SMNVEV (reference sequence). CDR3 length: 14 residues. Trimming pared 3 bases from V and 2 bases from J, leaving 10 bases between. Here the CDR3 DNA reads TGTGCCAGCAGTTTCCAGGGGACCAACTATGGCTACACCTTC. This translates into CASSFQGTNYGYTF.

The J gene is TRBJ1-1, the V gene TRBV5-1, with D possibly being TRBD1 (6 bases). The germline V and J ends were trimmed by 4 bases and 4 bases, with 14 bases remaining between them. Germline CDR1 SGHRS, CDR2 YFSETQ. This CDR3 has 14 amino acids. Here the CDR3 reads CASSVTGTLTEAFF. In DNA, the CDR3 is TGCGCCAGCAGCGTAACCGGGACACTCACTGAAGCTTTCTTT.

The V and J genes are TRBV12-3 or TRBV12-4 and TRBJ1-2, with 9 positions matching TRBD1. The V and J ends lost 5 bases and 7 bases, in that order; junction bases with no gene match: 8. CDR3 length: 14 amino acids. CDR3: CASSVGQGLSGYTF. CDR3 bases: TGTGCCAGCAGTGTCGGACAGGGGCTTTCTGGCTACACCTTC.

As concerns this clonotype: This may come from a read error, since a much larger clone is one base off. The rearrangement links TRBV16 to TRBJ2-4; TRBD1 aligns across 9 bases. The end of the DNA fits TRBJ2-7 better, so the J call may be wrong. Germline CDR1 reads KGHSY; CDR2 reads FQNENV. The CDR3 has 14 residues. CDR3 amino acids: CASSPGTGWDEQYF. The CDR3 nucleotides are TGTGCCAGCAGTCCCGGGACAGGGTGGGACGAGCAGTACTTC.

The rearrangement joins TRBV30 to TRBJ1-2; D gene unclear. Trimming removed 4 bases at V and 3 bases at J, with 15 bases between. There are 14 residues in the CDR3. Germline V gene lookup returns CDR1 GTSNPN and CDR2 SVGIG (reference sequence). The CDR3 protein is CAWNRRRGHYGYTF. The CDR3, as DNA: TGTGCCTGGAATCGCAGGAGAGGCCACTATGGCTACACCTTC.

With respect to this clonotype: Mismatch with germline at one junction end may stem from a read error. CDR3 residues: CGSSFTGTDYGYTF. In DNA, the CDR3 is TGTGGCAGCAGTTTCACCGGGACAGACTATGGCTACACCTTC. This rearrangement joins TRBV27 to TRBJ1-2; 7 bases fit TRBD1. CDR1 and CDR2 from the germline V gene are MNHEY and SMNVEV (reference sequence). CDR3 length: 14 residues.

The chain is built from TRBV2 and TRBJ2-3; 11 bases line up with TRBD2. Germline lookup yields CDR1 SNHLY and CDR2 FYNNEI. This CDR3 is 15 amino acids long. After removal of 6 bases from V and 4 bases from J, the junction contained 6 bases not matched to a gene. This chain's CDR3 is CASRGPGLAADTQYF. CDR3 nucleotide sequence: TGTGCCAGCAGGGGGCCGGGACTAGCGGCAGATACGCAGTATTTT.

The chain carries TRBV18 and TRBJ2-5, with D uncertain. Looked up from germline, CDR1 is KGHSH and CDR2 is LQKENI. This CDR3 comprises 13 residues. Trimming cost V 2 bases and J 5 bases, with 9 bases left between them. The CDR3 region is CASSPGTPETQYF. DNA for the CDR3: TGTGCCAGCTCACCAGGCACCCCGGAGACCCAGTACTTC.

Concerning this clonotype itself: It may be a read error: a sequence one base away is much more abundant. This rearrangement joins TRBV7-2 to TRBJ2-1, with D hard to call. The CDR3 runs 15 residues. Trimming left V 2 bases short and J 2 bases short, with 10 bases between. Looked up from germline, CDR1 is SGHTA and CDR2 is FQGNSA. Here the CDR3 DNA reads TGTGCCAGCAGCTTATTTGAGGTTCCCTACAATGAGCAGTTCTTC. It codes for CASSLFEVPYNEQFF.

This clonotype was seen a handful of times. The chain combines TRBV10-3 with TRBJ2-6; no reliable D call. CDR1 and CDR2 (germline): ENHRY, SYGVKD. Trimming removed 8 bases from V and 2 bases from J, with 10 bases in between. There are 14 residues in the CDR3. This chain's CDR3 is CAIGQGAGANVLTF. The DNA of the CDR3 is TGTGCCATCGGCCAAGGTGCTGGGGCCAACGTCCTGACTTTC.

The chain uses TRBV2 and TRBJ2-3; TRBD2 matches at 10 bases. The CDR3 covers 14 residues. Germline V CDR1 and CDR2: SNHLY, FYNNEI. The V gene end was trimmed by 6 bases and the J gene end by 6 bases; junction bases not matched to a gene: 6. The CDR3 is CASSALAGVDTQYF. The CDR3 DNA follows: TGTGCCAGCAGCGCCCTAGCGGGGGTGGATACGCAGTATTTT.

This rearrangement joins TRBV20-1 to TRBJ2-7; no firm D call. The CDR3 runs to 15 residues. CDR1 DFQATT and CDR2 SNEGSKA come from the germline V gene (reference sequence). V was shortened by 1 base and J by 7 bases, with 20 bases between the two germline ends. The CDR3, as DNA: TGCAGTGCTAGAGTCCCCGGGCCTACGACCAATGAGCAGTACTTC. Translation: CSARVPGPTTNEQYF.